The clone carrying this TCR beta chain has more than one count but fewer than ten. What it binds is unknown. This specimen comes from a study of shared clonotypes between healthy human individuals. Overall study results and limits: In general, naive subsets displayed greater estimated richness than memory subsets did. Sharing of clonotypes among donors was expected to vary with sequencing depth.

The CDR3 consists of 14 residues. With 0 bases removed from V and 6 bases from J, the gap between germline ends came to 12 bases. The germline CDR1 and CDR2 sequences are SGHDT and YYEEEE. Study processing details: Filtering differed since immunoSEQ provided only junctions, with no quality scores. The table came from immunoSEQ multiplex PCR; TCRdb's copy has only in-frame clones and leaves some out. V and J calls and clone size are copied from that table; D and trimming were computed from the DNA. The repertoire holds about 680,000 clones, approximately 79% seen once, with 1.5% to 2% in the top ten. This TCR was recovered from a woman in her twenties or thirties in good health. What was sequenced was memory CD4+ T cells sorted from blood. Subset defined: CD45RA-negative fraction. This rearrangement joins TRBV5-6 to TRBJ2-5; tentative D call: TRBD2 (7 bases). The CDR3 bases are TGTGCCAGCAGCTTGGAAGGGGGGGTCAAGACCCAGTACTTC. Its protein is CASSLEGGVKTQYF. Based on the CDR3 plus reference TRBV5-6 and TRBJ2-5, the full variable domain is DAGVTQSPTHLIKTRGQQVTLRCSPKSGHDTVSWYQQALGQGPQFIFQYYEEEERQRGNFPDRFSGHQFPNYSSELNVNALLLGDSALYLCASSLEGGVKTQYFGPGTRLLVL.